This note documents a single T cell receptor (beta chain) sequence. The V segment lost 4 bases and the J segment 5 bases; nucleotides outside the gene matches: 1. The germline V gene has CDR1 SGHVS and CDR2 FNYEAQ. This CDR3 is built from 15 residues. This specimen belongs to a study of OX40 agonist ivuxolimab in advanced cancers. Assay used: immunoSEQ multiplex PCR; TCRdb lists only in-frame clones, some missing. The sample has about 69,000 clones, 80% to 90% seen once. Here the sequenced sample was CD4+ or CD8+ T cells sorted from blood, taken in a trial of the OX40 agonist ivuxolimab. This receptor was taken from an adult with an advanced solid tumor such as melanoma, head and neck, liver or kidney cancer. The rearrangement uses TRBV7-6 and TRBJ2-2; TRBD2 matches at 13 bases. The CDR3: CASSWTSGSTGELFF. The DNA of the CDR3 is TGTGCCAGCAGCTGGACTAGCGGGAGTACCGGGGAGCTGTTTTTT.